What follows describes a single TCR beta chain. The antigen remains unidentified. At one of its ends the junction is not consistent with the germline gene, which may arise from a read error. The data originate from a study of shared clonotypes between healthy human individuals. Study findings and constraints: In four donors, around 5.5% of naive CD4 clonotypes appeared in common. An effect of sequencing depth on clonotype sharing among donors was expected.

The assay was immunoSEQ multiplex PCR, and TCRdb's table has in-frame clones only and misses some. The sample holds about 2.4 million clones, approximately 92% seen once. HIV-negative, healthy adults without recent acute infections or vaccinations were the donors. CDR1 and CDR2 (germline): SGHVS, FQNEAQ. The CDR3 runs 11 residues. The chain has TRBV7-8 and TRBJ2-1; D not certain. The sample taken for sequencing was naive CD4+ T cells sorted from blood. Stated subset: CD45RA+ positively selected. This receptor was taken from a man between 18 and 29 years old in good health. CDR3 bases: TGTGCCAGCAGCACCTATAATGAGCAGTTCTTC. Its translation: CASSTYNEQFF.